This T cell receptor beta chain is from a study of Graves' ophthalmopathy and Graves' hyperthyroidism. This clonotype was detected ten times or more. The authors amplified TCR beta CDR3 regions from RNA transcripts. First-round RT-PCR relied on HTBI primers, and a second-round multiplex PCR came next. TCRdb used MiXCR to reprocess the multiplex PCR reads, holding one entry per CDR3 protein. The sample records 300,000 to 400,000 distinct CDR3 sequences, 15% to 20% being singletons. Sequences were obtained from peripheral blood. The clonotype was recovered from an adult woman with stable Graves' hyperthyroidism.

In nucleotides, the CDR3 is TGTGCCAGCAGTTACCTCTCTGGGGTAACGGTCGAGCAGTACTTC. Its protein product is CASSYLSGVTVEQYF. The V call is TRBV27, the J call TRBJ2-7; D remains unclear. This CDR3 region has 15 residues. Between the trimmed V and J ends, which lost 4 bases and 6 bases, there was a span of 19 bases. The germline gives CDR1 MNHEY, CDR2 SMNVEV (reference sequence).